This T cell receptor beta chain was recorded in a study of immune heterogeneity within non-small cell lung tumors. TCR beta CDR3 amplification used multiplex PCR with 32 V and 13 J primers. TCRdb analysed the multiplex PCR reads with MiXCR anew, one entry per CDR3 protein. This sample has approximately 2,500 distinct CDR3 sequences; around 15% occur once, and the top ten carry around 20%. Samples each supplied around 600 ng of bulk tumor genomic DNA as template. Spaced far apart, several biopsies were taken from each primary tumor during surgery. Enrolled individuals presented with untreated, newly diagnosed non-small cell lung cancer and received curative surgery. The CDR3 runs 21 residues. Per the germline V gene, CDR1 is SGHVS and CDR2 is FQNEAQ. V gave up 5 bases and J gave up 0 bases; unmatched junction bases: 14. This clonotype appeared many times.

Sequenced: lung tumor tissue. This clonotype was obtained from a female donor with non-small cell lung cancer. This rearrangement joins TRBV7-8 to TRBJ2-3, with 16 bases aligning to TRBD2. The CDR3 bases are TGTGCCAGCAGCCCACGGCCGGGGGGACTAGCGGGAGGGAGGAGCACAGATACGCAGTATTTT. It specifies CASSPRPGGLAGGRSTDTQYF. The whole variable domain, filled in from reference TRBV7-8 and TRBJ2-3, reads GAGVSQSPRYKVAKRGQDVALRCDPISGHVSLFWYQQALGQGPEFLTYFQNEAQLDKSGLPSDRFFAERPEGSVSTLKIQRTQQEDSAVYLCASSPRPGGLAGGRSTDTQYFGPGTRLTVL.